This entry features one T cell receptor (beta chain) sequence. Some clones are missing from TCRdb's copy, which holds only in-frame ones; the method was immunoSEQ multiplex PCR. The table lists almost 400,000 clones, around 89% of them singletons. The entry originates in a study of blood T cell repertoires in COVID-19. V lost 4 bases to trimming and J lost 1 base; unmatched junction nucleotides: 7. This CDR3 has 15 amino acids. Germline values: CDR1 SGHVS, CDR2 FQNEAQ. This clonotype was obtained from a woman younger than 45 with acute COVID-19. Sequencing was performed on PBMCs or T cells enriched from blood (not recorded which). The rearrangement uses TRBV7-8 and TRBJ2-7, with 7 bases fitting TRBD2. The CDR3 region has the DNA TGTGCCAGCAGCTCTACGGGGGAGGGGTCCTACGAGCAGTACTTC. Amino acids: CASSSTGEGSYEQYF. The whole variable domain, filled in from reference TRBV7-8 and TRBJ2-7, reads GAGVSQSPRYKVAKRGQDVALRCDPISGHVSLFWYQQALGQGPEFLTYFQNEAQLDKSGLPSDRFFAERPEGSVSTLKIQRTQQEDSAVYLCASSSTGEGSYEQYFGPGTRLTVT.